This T cell receptor (beta chain) was identified during a study of shared clonotypes between healthy human individuals. Overall study: With ages of 18 to 49, the donors were a couple of women and a few men.

Assay execution took place at the deep level. Every immunoSEQ plate was one replicate of a subset's evenly spread DNA. For unsorted PBMC, approximately 300 ng DNA per replicate equaled tens of thousands of T cell genomes. Sequencing used immunoSEQ multiplex PCR; TCRdb keeps in-frame clones, though not all of them. The table shows some 530,000 clones, with 81% occurring only once. In germline, CDR1 is LNHDA, CDR2 SQIVND (reference sequence). The CDR3 loop spans 13 amino acids. Unmatched junction bases numbered 7, after V lost 7 bases and J lost 5 bases. This sequence originates from a woman aged 40 to 49 in good health. Some clones in this sample may be carry-over from other donors' samples. Sequencing was carried out using PBMCs. The V call is TRBV19, the J call TRBJ2-5; 7 nucleotides match TRBD1. The CDR3 reads CASKPGGTETQYF. CDR3 bases: TGTGCCAGTAAGCCAGGGGGTACGGAGACCCAGTACTTC. The full variable domain, with the rest looked up from reference TRBV19 and TRBJ2-5, is DGGITQSPKYLFRKEGQNVTLSCEQNLNHDAMYWYRQDPGQGLRLIYYSQIVNDFQKGDIAEGYSVSREKKESFPLTVTSAQKNPTAFYLCASKPGGTETQYFGPGTRLLVL.